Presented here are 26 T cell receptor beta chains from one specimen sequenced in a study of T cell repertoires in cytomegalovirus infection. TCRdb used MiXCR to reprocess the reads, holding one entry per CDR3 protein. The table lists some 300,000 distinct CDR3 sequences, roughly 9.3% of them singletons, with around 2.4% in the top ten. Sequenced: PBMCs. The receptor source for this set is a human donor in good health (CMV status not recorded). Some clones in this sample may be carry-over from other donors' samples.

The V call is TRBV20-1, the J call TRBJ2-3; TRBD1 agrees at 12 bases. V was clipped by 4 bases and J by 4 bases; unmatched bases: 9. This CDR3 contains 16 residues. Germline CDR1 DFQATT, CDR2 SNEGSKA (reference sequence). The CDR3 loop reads CSATSPRDRGPDTQYF. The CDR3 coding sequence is TGCAGTGCTACCTCCCCCCGGGACAGGGGGCCAGATACGCAGTATTTT.

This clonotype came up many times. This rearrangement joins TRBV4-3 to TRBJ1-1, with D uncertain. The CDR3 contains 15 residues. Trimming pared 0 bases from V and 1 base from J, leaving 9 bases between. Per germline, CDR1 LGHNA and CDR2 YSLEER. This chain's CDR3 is CASSQDYLRNTEAFF. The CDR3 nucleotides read TGCGCCAGCAGCCAAGATTATCTGCGGAACACTGAAGCTTTCTTT.

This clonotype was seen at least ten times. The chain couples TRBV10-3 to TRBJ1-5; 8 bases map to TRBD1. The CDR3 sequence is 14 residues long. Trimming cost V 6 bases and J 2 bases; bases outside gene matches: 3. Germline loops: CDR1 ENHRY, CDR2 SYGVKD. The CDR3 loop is CAISADRGNQPQHF. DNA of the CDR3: TGTGCCATCAGCGCGGACAGGGGCAATCAGCCCCAGCATTTT.

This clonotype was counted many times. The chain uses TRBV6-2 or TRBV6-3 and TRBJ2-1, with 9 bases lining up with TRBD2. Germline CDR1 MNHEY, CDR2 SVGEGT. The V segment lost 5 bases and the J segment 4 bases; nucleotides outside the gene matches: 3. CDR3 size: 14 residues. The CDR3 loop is CASSLAGPYNEQFF. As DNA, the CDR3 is TGTGCCAGCAGTCTAGCGGGGCCATACAATGAGCAGTTCTTC.

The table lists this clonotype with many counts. CDR3 residues: CASSYSGQGPYQPQHF. Written as DNA, the CDR3 is TGTGCCAGCAGTTACTCGGGGCAGGGGCCATATCAGCCCCAGCATTTT. The rearrangement uses TRBV6-5 and TRBJ1-5, with D maybe TRBD1 (6 bases). V was trimmed by 0 bases and J by 5 bases, leaving 14 bases between them. Germline CDR1 and CDR2: MNHEY and SVGAGI. The CDR3 is made up of 16 amino acids.

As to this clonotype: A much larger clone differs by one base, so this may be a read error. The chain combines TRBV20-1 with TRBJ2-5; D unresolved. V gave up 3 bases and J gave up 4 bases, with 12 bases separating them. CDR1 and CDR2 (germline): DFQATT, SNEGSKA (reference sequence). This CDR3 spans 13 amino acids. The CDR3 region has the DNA TGCAGTGCTAGTAAGGATCTGACAGAGACCCAGTACTTC. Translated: CSASKDLTETQYF.

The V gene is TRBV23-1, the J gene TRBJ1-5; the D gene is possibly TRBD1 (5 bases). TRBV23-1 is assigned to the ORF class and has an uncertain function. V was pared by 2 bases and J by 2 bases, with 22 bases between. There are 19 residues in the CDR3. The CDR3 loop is CASSQPVGLPELGNQPQHF. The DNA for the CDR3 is TGCGCCAGCAGTCAACCCGTGGGACTCCCCGAGCTAGGCAATCAGCCCCAGCATTTT.

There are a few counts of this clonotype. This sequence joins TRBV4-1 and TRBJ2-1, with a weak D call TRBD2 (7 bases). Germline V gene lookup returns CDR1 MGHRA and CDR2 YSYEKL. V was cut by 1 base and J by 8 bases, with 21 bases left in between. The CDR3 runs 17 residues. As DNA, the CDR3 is TGCGCCAGCAGCCAAGTTCTGGGGGCGGGGGCGGGCGATGAGCAGTTCTTC. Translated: CASSQVLGAGAGDEQFF.

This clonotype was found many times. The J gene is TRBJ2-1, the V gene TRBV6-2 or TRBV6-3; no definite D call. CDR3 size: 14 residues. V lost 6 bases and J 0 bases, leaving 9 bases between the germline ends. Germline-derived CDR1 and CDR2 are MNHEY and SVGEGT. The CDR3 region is CASSRTSSYNEQFF. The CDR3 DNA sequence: TGTGCCAGCAGCCGGACCAGCTCCTACAATGAGCAGTTCTTC.

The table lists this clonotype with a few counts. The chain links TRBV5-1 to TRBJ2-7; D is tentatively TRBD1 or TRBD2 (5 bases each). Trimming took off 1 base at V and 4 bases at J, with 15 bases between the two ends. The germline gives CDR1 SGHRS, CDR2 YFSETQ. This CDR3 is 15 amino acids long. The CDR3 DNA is TGCGCCAGCAGCTTGCGAGGGGCACCCCGATACGAGCAGTACTTC. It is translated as CASSLRGAPRYEQYF.

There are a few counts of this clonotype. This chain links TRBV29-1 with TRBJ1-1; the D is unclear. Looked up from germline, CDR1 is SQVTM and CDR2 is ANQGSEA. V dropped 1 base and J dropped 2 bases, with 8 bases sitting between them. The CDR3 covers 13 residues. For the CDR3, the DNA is TGCAGCGTTGAAGGGGCAAGAAACACTGAAGCTTTCTTT. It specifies CSVEGARNTEAFF.

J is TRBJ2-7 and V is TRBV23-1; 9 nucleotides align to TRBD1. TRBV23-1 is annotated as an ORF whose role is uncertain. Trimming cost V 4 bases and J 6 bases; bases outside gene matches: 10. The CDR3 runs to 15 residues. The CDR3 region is CASSRSGQGSAEQYF. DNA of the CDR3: TGCGCCAGCAGTCGATCCGGACAGGGGTCCGCCGAGCAGTACTTC.

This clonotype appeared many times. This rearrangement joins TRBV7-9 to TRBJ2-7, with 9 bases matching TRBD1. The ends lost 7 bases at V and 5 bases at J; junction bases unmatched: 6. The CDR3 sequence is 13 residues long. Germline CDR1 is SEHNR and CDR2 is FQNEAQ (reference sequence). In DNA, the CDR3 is TGTGCCAGCAACAGGGACAGGGACCACGAGCAGTACGTC. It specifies CASNRDRDHEQYV.

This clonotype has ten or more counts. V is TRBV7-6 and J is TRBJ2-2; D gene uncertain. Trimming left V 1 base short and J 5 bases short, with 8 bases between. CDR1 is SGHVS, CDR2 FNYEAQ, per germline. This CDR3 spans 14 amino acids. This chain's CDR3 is CASSLEARTGELFF. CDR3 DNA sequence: TGTGCCAGCAGCTTAGAAGCCCGAACCGGGGAGCTGTTTTTT.

The CDR3 bases are TGCAGTGCTGGACAGGGGACGCATGAAGCTTTCTTT. It yields the protein CSAGQGTHEAFF. The chain carries TRBV20-1 and TRBJ1-1, with 9 bases matching TRBD1. The CDR3 covers 12 residues. V dropped 5 bases and J dropped 7; count of bases not matched to a gene: 5. CDR1 and CDR2 (germline): DFQATT, SNEGSKA (reference sequence).

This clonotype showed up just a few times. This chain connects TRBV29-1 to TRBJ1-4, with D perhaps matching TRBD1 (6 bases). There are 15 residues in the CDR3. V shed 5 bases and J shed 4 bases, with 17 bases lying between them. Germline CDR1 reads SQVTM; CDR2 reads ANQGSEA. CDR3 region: CSVTGTQRDNEKLFF. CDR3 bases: TGCAGCGTTACAGGGACACAGCGGGATAATGAAAAACTGTTTTTT.

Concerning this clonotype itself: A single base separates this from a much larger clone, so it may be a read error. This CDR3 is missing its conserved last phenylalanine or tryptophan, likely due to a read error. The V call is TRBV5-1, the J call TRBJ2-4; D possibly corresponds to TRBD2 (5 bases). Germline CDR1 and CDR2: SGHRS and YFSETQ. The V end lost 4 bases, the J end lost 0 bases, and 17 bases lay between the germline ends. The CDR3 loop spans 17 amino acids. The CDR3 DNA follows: TGCGCCAGCAGCAGTCCGGGATCCGAACTAGCCAAAAACATTCAGTACTAC. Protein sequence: CASSSPGSELAKNIQYY.

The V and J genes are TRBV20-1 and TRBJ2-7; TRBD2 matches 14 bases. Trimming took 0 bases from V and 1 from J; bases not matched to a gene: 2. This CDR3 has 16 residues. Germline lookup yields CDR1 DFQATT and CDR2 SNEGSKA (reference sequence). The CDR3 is CSARDGLAGGSYEQYF. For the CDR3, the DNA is TGCAGTGCTAGAGACGGACTAGCGGGGGGTTCCTACGAGCAGTACTTC.

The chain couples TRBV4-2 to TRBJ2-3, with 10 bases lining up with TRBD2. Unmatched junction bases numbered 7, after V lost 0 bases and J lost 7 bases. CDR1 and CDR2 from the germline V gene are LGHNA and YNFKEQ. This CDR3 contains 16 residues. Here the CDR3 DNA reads TGTGCCAGCAGCCAAGATCTCAGCGGGGGGGCCCATACGCAGTATTTT. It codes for CASSQDLSGGAHTQYF.

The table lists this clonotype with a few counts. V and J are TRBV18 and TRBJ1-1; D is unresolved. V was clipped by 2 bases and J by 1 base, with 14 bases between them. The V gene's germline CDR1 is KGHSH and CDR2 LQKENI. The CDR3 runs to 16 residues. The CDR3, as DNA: TGTGCCAGCTCACCATACGGGCCTGGATCGAACACTGAAGCTTTCTTT. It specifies CASSPYGPGSNTEAFF.

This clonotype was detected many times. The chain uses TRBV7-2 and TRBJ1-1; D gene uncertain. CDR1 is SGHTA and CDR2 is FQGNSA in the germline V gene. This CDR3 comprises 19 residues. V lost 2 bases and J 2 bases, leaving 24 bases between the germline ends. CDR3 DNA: TGTGCCAGCAGCTTATCGGGCGCGTCGGCCAGCCAGCGAAACACTGAAGCTTTCTTT. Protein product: CASSLSGASASQRNTEAFF.

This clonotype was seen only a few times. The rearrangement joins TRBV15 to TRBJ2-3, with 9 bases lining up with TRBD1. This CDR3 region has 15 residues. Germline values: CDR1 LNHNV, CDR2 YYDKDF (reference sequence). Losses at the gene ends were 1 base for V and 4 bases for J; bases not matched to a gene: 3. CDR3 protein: CATSRVGDRADTQYF. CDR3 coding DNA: TGTGCCACCAGCAGAGTCGGGGACAGGGCAGATACGCAGTATTTT. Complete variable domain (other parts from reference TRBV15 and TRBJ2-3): DAMVIQNPRYQVTQFGKPVTLSCSQTLNHNVMYWYQQKSSQAPKLLFHYYDKDFNNEADTPDNFQSRRPNTSFCFLDIRSPGLGDTAMYLCATSRVGDRADTQYFGPGTRLTVL.

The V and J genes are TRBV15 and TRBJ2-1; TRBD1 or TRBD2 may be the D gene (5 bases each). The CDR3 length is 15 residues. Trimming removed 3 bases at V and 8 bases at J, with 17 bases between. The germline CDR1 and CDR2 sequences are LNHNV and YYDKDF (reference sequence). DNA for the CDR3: TGTGCCACCAGCAGCCCCGGGACCGATATTTATGAGCAGTTCTTC. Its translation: CATSSPGTDIYEQFF.

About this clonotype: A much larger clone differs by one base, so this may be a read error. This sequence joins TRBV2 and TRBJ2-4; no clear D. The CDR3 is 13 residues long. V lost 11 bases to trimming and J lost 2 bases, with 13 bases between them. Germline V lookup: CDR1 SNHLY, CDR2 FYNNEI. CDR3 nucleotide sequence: TGTGCCTGCTCCTTCGAAACCAAAAACATTCAGTACTTC. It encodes CACSFETKNIQYF.

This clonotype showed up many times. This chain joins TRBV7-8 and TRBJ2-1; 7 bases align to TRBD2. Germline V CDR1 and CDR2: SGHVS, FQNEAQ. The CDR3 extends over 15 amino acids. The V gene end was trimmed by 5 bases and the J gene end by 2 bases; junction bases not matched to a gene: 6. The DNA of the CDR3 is TGTGCCAGCAGCCCATCTAGCGGCCCCTACAATGAGCAGTTCTTC. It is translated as CASSPSSGPYNEQFF.

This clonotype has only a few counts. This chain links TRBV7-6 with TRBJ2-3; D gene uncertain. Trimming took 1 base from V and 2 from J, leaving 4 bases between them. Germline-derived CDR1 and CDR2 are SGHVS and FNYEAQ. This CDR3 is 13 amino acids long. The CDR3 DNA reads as TGTGCCAGCAGCTTAGGGACCACAGATACGCAGTATTTT. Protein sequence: CASSLGTTDTQYF.